This paragraph reports one T cell receptor (beta chain). Its antigen is undetermined. This specimen comes from a study of a mutant IDH1 vaccine in newly diagnosed glioma. Turning to the study itself: Most patients had received both radiotherapy and temozolomide, the prior options being radiotherapy, temozolomide, or both. Visit V12 happened at week 35; visit V13 happened at week 47.

Findings and caveats of the study: Seemingly, pseudoprogression had no relation to changes in the top peripheral T cell clonotypes.

TCRdb's table, derived via immunoSEQ multiplex PCR, lists solely in-frame clones and lacks some. This table has over 60,000 clones, roughly 79% appearing once. In germline, CDR1 is SGHDT, CDR2 YYEEEE. V was pared by 6 bases and J by 2 bases, with 4 bases of the junction left unmatched. CDR3 length: 14 amino acids. Time point meaning: week 35, safety follow-up. One vaccine dose held 300 ug of mutant IDH1 20-mer peptide and came with topical imiquimod. In every donor, the tumor was a new WHO grade 3 or 4 IDH1-mutant, ATRX-lost astrocytoma. V is TRBV5-6 and J is TRBJ2-5; 10 bases match TRBD1. This TCR came from a middle-aged man with glioma. The specimen comprised PBMCs, sampled from a glioma patient whose treatment included an IDH1 peptide vaccine. This CDR3 is CASTLDRGQETQYF. CDR3 nucleotides: TGTGCCAGCACCCTGGACAGGGGGCAAGAGACCCAGTACTTC.